The rows below give T cell receptor beta chains drawn from one sample of a study of identical twins. TCRdb reanalysed the 5' RACE reads using MiXCR and keeps one entry per CDR3 protein. Counted here are approximately 700,000 distinct CDR3 sequences, 15% to 20% occurring once; the ten biggest clones make up around 14%. This sample was shared with a second study, whose subject was T cells expressing NK-cell markers.

Sequencing input: PBMCs. These receptors were obtained from a woman in her late teens or twenties in good health. Each CDR3 is given with its conserved first and last residue. D genes are given only for firm matches. Size tells how often a clone was seen (once, few, many) or the class of an expanded clone, and some rows leave it out.

size	V	J	D	DNA	CDR3
few	TRBV12-3/TRBV12-4	TRBJ2-1	-	TGTGCCAGCAGTTTATCGCTAGGCGGCAAGGGGCAGTTCTTC	CASSLSLGGKGQFF
-	TRBV4-2	TRBJ2-7	TRBD2	TGTGCCAGCAGCCAAGATCTGAGCGGGAGATTCGACGAGCAGTACTTC	CASSQDLSGRFDEQYF
few	TRBV6-5	TRBJ2-3	-	TGTGCCAGCAGTTACTCGACCGGGGAGGGCACAGATACGCAGTATTTT	CASSYSTGEGTDTQYF
-	TRBV6-5	TRBJ1-1	-	TGTGCCAGCAGTTATTCAGGGGTTGGCACTGAAGCTTTCTTT	CASSYSGVGTEAFF
-	TRBV6-2/TRBV6-3	TRBJ2-7	-	TGTGCCAGCAGTTACGAGCGTGTTGGACCGCTATCCTACGAGCAGTACTTC	CASSYERVGPLSYEQYF
few	TRBV7-9	TRBJ2-5	-	TGTGCCAGCAGCCCGGGCCAATCAGAGACCCAGTACTTC	CASSPGQSETQYF
-	TRBV7-6	TRBJ1-1	-	TGTGCCAGCAGCTTTCGAGGGGAGTCTGAAGCTTTCTTT	CASSFRGESEAFF
many	TRBV12-3/TRBV12-4	TRBJ2-1	-	TGTGCCAGCAGTTTGCTGGGCGATGAGCAGTTCTTC	CASSLLGDEQFF
-	TRBV7-8	TRBJ2-1	TRBD2	TGTGCCAGCAGCTTACTGCGGGGGGGCTCCAATGAGCAGTTCTTC	CASSLLRGGSNEQFF
-	TRBV20-1	TRBJ2-6	TRBD2	TGCAGTGCTAGAAGCGGGGTTGGGGCCAACGTCCTGACTTTC	CSARSGVGANVLTF
-	TRBV7-7	TRBJ2-3	-	TGTGCCAGCAGCTTAATGGAGGCAGATACGCAGTATTTT	CASSLMEADTQYF
few	TRBV7-2	TRBJ2-7	TRBD1	TGTGCCAGCAGCTACGTAGACAGGGCATCATCCTACGAGCAGTACTTC	CASSYVDRASSYEQYF
-	TRBV9	TRBJ2-6	-	TGTGCCAGCAGCGTAGAGCCTACTGGGGCCAACGTCCTGACTTTC	CASSVEPTGANVLTF
-	TRBV7-2	TRBJ2-5	TRBD1	TGTGCCAGCAGCTTTCACAGGGGACCCGAGACCCAGTACTTC	CASSFHRGPETQYF
few	TRBV20-1	TRBJ2-7	TRBD1	TGCAGTGCTCACCCGGGACAGGGACCATACGAGCAGTACTTC	CSAHPGQGPYEQYF
-	TRBV6-2/TRBV6-3	TRBJ1-2	TRBD1	TGTGCCAGCGAGTTCGGACAGGGCTATGGCTACACCTTC	CASEFGQGYGYTF
-	TRBV5-1	TRBJ2-7	TRBD2	TGCGCCAGCAGCCTAGGGACTAGCGTAGTTTCGTCCTACGAGCAGTACTTC	CASSLGTSVVSSYEQYF
-	TRBV12-3/TRBV12-4	TRBJ2-3	-	TGTGCCAGCAGTTTTCCGGGAGGGGGCAGAGCGGATACGCAGTATTTT	CASSFPGGGRADTQYF
few	TRBV12-3/TRBV12-4	TRBJ2-2	TRBD1	TGTGCCAGCAGACCCATGGACAGGGCATGGCTAACCGGGGAGCTGTTTTTT	CASRPMDRAWLTGELFF
-	TRBV9	TRBJ1-6	-	TGTGCCAGCAGCGAGACCGTGGGGGCTAATTCACCCCTCCACTTT	CASSETVGANSPLHF
-	TRBV6-1	TRBJ1-4	-	TGTGCCAGCAGTGCGCAGATCGCAACTAATGAAAAACTGTTTTTT	CASSAQIATNEKLFF
-	TRBV20-1	TRBJ1-5	-	TGCAGTGCTAGTAGCAATCAGCCCCAGCATTTT	CSASSNQPQHF
-	TRBV20-1	TRBJ2-7	TRBD1	TGCAGTGTTTCCCGGGACAGGGGCTACGAGCAGTACTTC	CSVSRDRGYEQYF
-	TRBV9	TRBJ2-5	TRBD1	TGTGCCAGCAGCGTAGGTGGGACAGGGGGCAGCCAGACCCAGTACTTC	CASSVGGTGGSQTQYF
-	TRBV3-1	TRBJ2-5	TRBD2	TGTGCCAGCAGCCTTCGGGGGGGAACTCAAGAGACCCAGTACTTC	CASSLRGGTQETQYF
many	TRBV10-3	TRBJ2-1	TRBD2	TGTGCCATCAAAGGACTAGCTGGGGCAGGGGACTACAATGAGCAGTTCTTC	CAIKGLAGAGDYNEQFF
-	TRBV7-8	TRBJ2-3	TRBD2	TGTGCCAGCAGCTTAGTTGTTGCGGGAGGGTCAGATACGCAGTATTTT	CASSLVVAGGSDTQYF
-	TRBV5-1	TRBJ2-2	-	TGCGCCAGCAGCTTGGTCCAGGCGTCCACCGGGGAGCTGTTTTTT	CASSLVQASTGELFF
-	TRBV6-5	TRBJ2-1	-	TGTGCCAGCAGTTACTCGGGCAGTCGGGTGCAGTTCTTC	CASSYSGSRVQFF
-	TRBV20-1	TRBJ2-3	TRBD2	TGCAGTGCTCGACGACTAGCGGGGTACACAGATACGCAGTATTTT	CSARRLAGYTDTQYF
-	TRBV29-1	TRBJ2-3	-	TGCAGCGTTGACCGGGACCCCAGTTCGGGGGATACGCAGTATTTT	CSVDRDPSSGDTQYF
-	TRBV29-1	TRBJ2-2	-	TGCAGCGTTGATCCAGTCAACACCGGGGAGCTGTTTTTT	CSVDPVNTGELFF
-	TRBV20-1	TRBJ2-7	-	TGCAGTGCTCGGGAGTTTTACGAGCAGTACTTC	CSAREFYEQYF
-	TRBV6-5	TRBJ1-1	-	TGTGCCAGCAGTTGGGCAGCCATGAACACTGAAGCTTTCTTT	CASSWAAMNTEAFF
-	TRBV9	TRBJ2-3	-	TGTGCCAGCAGCGTAGATTGGGGTGAAGGGACATCGTCAGATACGCAGTATTTT	CASSVDWGEGTSSDTQYF
-	TRBV7-9	TRBJ2-1	-	TGTGCCAGCAGTCCAGGAGACAGCTCCTACAATGAGCAGTTCTTC	CASSPGDSSYNEQFF
-	TRBV10-3	TRBJ2-1	TRBD2	TGTGCCATCAGAGACACTAGCGGGGGGTTCAAGAATGAGCAGTTCTTC	CAIRDTSGGFKNEQFF